Here is one TCR beta chain with its context. Using immunoSEQ multiplex PCR, the repertoire was profiled, and TCRdb retains in-frame clones only, with some absent. The sample lists roughly 380,000 clones; 75% to 90% were seen once. The data belong to a study of blood T cell repertoires in COVID-19. Looking at the study overall: The samples span acute and convalescent COVID-19 from the United States, Italy and Spain.

Seattle enrolled patients during active infection and tracked them longitudinally. The sequence was obtained from a woman in her thirties or forties with COVID-19, enrolled during active disease. Sequenced input: peripheral blood.

CDR3 sequence reads: CASRAQTGVLGYTF. As DNA, the CDR3 is TGTGCCAGCAGGGCCCAGACAGGGGTCCTTGGCTACACCTTC. The rearrangement joins TRBV2 to TRBJ1-2; 8 bases fit TRBD1. The V segment lost 6 bases and the J segment 7 bases; nucleotides outside the gene matches: 10. Germline V lookup: CDR1 SNHLY, CDR2 FYNNEI. This CDR3 contains 14 residues.